A few counts support the clone carrying this TCR beta chain. This entry comes from a study of blood T cell repertoires in COVID-19. TCRdb's copy holds only in-frame clones and misses some; the assay was immunoSEQ multiplex PCR. Altogether roughly 180,000 clones are present, roughly 77% being singletons, with the ten largest covering approximately 12%. V was shortened by 4 bases and J by 2 bases, with 10 bases between the two germline ends. From germline, CDR1 is SGHDT and CDR2 YYEEEE. The CDR3 has 14 amino acids. The chain is built from TRBV5-6 and TRBJ2-1, with unresolved D. The specimen was peripheral blood. The clonotype comes from a woman older than 75 with COVID-19, enrolled during active disease. The CDR3 region is CASSQTSTYNEQFF. In DNA form, the CDR3 reads TGTGCCAGCAGCCAAACGAGTACCTACAATGAGCAGTTCTTC.